Listed below are T cell receptor beta chains from one sample, sequenced in a study of blood T cells in healthy people across ages. TCRdb reanalysed the 5' RACE reads using MiXCR and keeps one entry per CDR3 protein. Among 1.5 million to 2 million distinct CDR3 sequences listed, roughly 50% were seen once. Sequenced input: blood. These receptors originate from a woman aged 40 to 50 in good health. Each CDR3 is given without its conserved first and last residue.

>TRBV12-3/TRBV12-4|TRBJ1-5
ASSNDMLRQVRDQPQH
>TRBV6-2/TRBV6-3|TRBJ2-7
AGRRGGGNEQY
>TRBV24-1|TRBJ1-2
ATSPILGRINWGYT
>TRBV6-5|TRBJ1-2
ATYRAFNYGYT
>TRBV9|TRBJ2-1
ASSVGVVSYNEQF
>TRBV7-9|TRBJ2-4
ASSLSTLDIQY
>TRBV11-1|TRBJ1-2
ASSLTRTANYGYT
>TRBV20-1|TRBJ1-2
SAGAPPVYT
>TRBV6-2/TRBV6-3|TRBJ2-5
ASSYSSPIEQY
>TRBV6-5|TRBJ2-5
ASRGRGPETQY
>TRBV18|TRBJ1-2
ASSPDRNYGYT
>TRBV5-4|TRBJ2-7
ASSGGQTGSYEQY
>TRBV15|TRBJ1-1
ATSRGAGGPEAF
>TRBV20-1|TRBJ2-5
SAPTSGGLQETQY
>TRBV6-2/TRBV6-3|TRBJ1-2
ASSYDRVQGNRNYGYT
>TRBV4-3|TRBJ2-7
ASSQDGLSSYEQY
>TRBV7-2|TRBJ2-1
ASSLAGGGAASYNEQF
>TRBV20-1|TRBJ2-5
SAGKRGVQETQY
>TRBV6-2/TRBV6-3|TRBJ1-2
ASSLTGRYYGYT
>TRBV11-2|TRBJ2-1
ASSFPGRNNEQF
>TRBV4-2|TRBJ1-5
ASSQQELNSNQPQH
>TRBV5-1|TRBJ2-5
ASSLAGGLAGATTQETQY
>TRBV4-1|TRBJ2-4
ASSQVHAGVGLENIQY
>TRBV4-1|TRBJ2-7
ASSQETLADQY
>TRBV3-1|TRBJ2-3
ASSRLSGDGTDTQY